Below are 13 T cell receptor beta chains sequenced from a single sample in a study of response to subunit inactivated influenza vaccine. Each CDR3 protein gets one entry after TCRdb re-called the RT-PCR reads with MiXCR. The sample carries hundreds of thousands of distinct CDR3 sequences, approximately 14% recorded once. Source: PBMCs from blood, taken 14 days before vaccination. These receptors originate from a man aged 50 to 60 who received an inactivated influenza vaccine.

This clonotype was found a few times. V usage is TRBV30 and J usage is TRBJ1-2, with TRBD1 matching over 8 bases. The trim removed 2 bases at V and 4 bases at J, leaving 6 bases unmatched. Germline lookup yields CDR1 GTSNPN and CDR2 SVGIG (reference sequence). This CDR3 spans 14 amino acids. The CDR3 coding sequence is TGTGCCTGGAGTACTTGGACAGGGTCCTATGGCTACACCTTC. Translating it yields CAWSTWTGSYGYTF.

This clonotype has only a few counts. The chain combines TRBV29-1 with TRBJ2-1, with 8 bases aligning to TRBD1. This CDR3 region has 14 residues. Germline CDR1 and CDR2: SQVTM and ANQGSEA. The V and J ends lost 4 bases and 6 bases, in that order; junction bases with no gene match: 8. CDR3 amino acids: CSVGGQGLGNEQFF. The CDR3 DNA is TGCAGCGTTGGAGGACAGGGTTTAGGCAATGAGCAGTTCTTC.

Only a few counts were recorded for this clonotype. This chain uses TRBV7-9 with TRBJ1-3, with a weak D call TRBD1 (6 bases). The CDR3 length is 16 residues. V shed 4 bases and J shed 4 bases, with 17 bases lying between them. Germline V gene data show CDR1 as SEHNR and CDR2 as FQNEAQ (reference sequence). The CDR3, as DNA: TGTGCCAGCAGCTCGAGCCGACAGGCTGGAGGAAACACCATATATTTT. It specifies CASSSSRQAGGNTIYF.

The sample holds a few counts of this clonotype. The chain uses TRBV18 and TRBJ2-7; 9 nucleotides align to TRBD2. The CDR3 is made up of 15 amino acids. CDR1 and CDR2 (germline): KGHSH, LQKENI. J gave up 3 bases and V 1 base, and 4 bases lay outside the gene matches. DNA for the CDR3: TGTGCCAGCTCACCACGGGTAGCGGGAGTCTACGAGCAGTACTTC. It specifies CASSPRVAGVYEQYF.

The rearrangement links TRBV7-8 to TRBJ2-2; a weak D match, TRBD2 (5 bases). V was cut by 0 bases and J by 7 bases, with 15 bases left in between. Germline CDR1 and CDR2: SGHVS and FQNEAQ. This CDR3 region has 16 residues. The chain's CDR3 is CASSLARAGVYGELFF. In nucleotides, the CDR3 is TGTGCCAGCAGCTTAGCGCGGGCAGGTGTTTACGGGGAGCTGTTTTTT.

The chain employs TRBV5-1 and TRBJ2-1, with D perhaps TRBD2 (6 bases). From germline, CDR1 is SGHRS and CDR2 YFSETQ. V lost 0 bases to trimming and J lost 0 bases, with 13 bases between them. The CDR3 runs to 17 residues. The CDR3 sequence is CASSLAWRGSSYNEQFF. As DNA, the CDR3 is TGCGCCAGCAGCTTGGCCTGGCGGGGAAGCTCCTACAATGAGCAGTTCTTC.

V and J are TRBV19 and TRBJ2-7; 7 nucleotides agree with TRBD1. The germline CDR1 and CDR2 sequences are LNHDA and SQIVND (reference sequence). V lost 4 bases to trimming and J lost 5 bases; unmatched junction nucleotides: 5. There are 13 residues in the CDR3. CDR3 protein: CASSTTGYHEQYF. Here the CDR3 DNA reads TGTGCCAGTAGTACGACAGGGTACCACGAGCAGTACTTC.

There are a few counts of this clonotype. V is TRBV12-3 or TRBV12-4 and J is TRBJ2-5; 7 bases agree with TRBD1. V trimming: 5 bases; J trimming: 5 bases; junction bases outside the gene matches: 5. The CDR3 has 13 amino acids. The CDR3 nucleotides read TGTGCCAGCAGTACAGGGGAACGGGAGACCCAGTACTTC. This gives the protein CASSTGERETQYF.

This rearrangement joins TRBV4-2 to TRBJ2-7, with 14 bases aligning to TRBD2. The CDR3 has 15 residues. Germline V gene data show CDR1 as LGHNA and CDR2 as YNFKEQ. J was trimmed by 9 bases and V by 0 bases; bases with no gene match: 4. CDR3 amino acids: CASSQDPGTSGGQYF. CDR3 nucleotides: TGTGCCAGCAGCCAAGATCCGGGGACTAGCGGGGGGCAGTACTTC.

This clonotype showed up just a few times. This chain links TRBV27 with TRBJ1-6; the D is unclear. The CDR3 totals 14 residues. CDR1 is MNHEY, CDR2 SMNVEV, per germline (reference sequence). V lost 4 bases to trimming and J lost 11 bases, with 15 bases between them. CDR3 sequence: CASSSDTLHTPLHF. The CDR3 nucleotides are TGTGCCAGCAGTTCTGACACCCTTCATACACCCCTCCACTTT.

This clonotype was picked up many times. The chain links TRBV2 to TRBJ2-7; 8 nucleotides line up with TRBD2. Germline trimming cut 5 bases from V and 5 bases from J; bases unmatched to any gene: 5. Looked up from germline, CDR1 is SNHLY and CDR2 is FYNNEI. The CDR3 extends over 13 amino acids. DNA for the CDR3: TGTGCCAGCAGTTTTAGCGGGACCAACGAGCAGTACTTC. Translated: CASSFSGTNEQYF.

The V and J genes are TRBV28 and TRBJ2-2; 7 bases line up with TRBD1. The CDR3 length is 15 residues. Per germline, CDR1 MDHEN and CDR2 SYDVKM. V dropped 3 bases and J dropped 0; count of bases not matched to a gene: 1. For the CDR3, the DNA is TGTGCCAGCAGTTTTGGACAGGCGAACACCGGGGAGCTGTTTTTT. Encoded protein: CASSFGQANTGELFF.

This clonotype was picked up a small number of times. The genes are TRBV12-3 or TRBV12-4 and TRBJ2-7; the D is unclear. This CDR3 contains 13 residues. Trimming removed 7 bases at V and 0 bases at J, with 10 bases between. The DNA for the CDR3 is TGTGCCAGCATGGGAAATTACTCCTACGAGCAGTACTTC. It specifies CASMGNYSYEQYF.